This TCR beta chain was sequenced during a study of blood T cell repertoires in COVID-19. Study-wide background: Spain, Italy and the United States supplied samples that represented acute and convalescent COVID-19.

One Seattle source followed patients from active infection through their disease course. The CDR3 sequence is 16 residues long. The germline CDR1 and CDR2 sequences are SGHTA and FQGNSA. V lost 2 bases and J lost 0, with 14 bases in between. Generated by immunoSEQ multiplex PCR, the TCRdb table keeps only in-frame clones and is missing some. The sample holds under 200,000 clones, roughly 81% seen once. Sequencing was carried out using peripheral blood. This TCR came from a woman between 50 and 59 years old with COVID-19, enrolled during active disease. V usage is TRBV7-2 and J usage is TRBJ2-7, with D possibly matching TRBD2 (5 bases). CDR3 residues: CASSLFGVGNSYEQYF. For the CDR3, the DNA is TGTGCCAGCAGCTTATTCGGTGTCGGGAACTCCTACGAGCAGTACTTC.